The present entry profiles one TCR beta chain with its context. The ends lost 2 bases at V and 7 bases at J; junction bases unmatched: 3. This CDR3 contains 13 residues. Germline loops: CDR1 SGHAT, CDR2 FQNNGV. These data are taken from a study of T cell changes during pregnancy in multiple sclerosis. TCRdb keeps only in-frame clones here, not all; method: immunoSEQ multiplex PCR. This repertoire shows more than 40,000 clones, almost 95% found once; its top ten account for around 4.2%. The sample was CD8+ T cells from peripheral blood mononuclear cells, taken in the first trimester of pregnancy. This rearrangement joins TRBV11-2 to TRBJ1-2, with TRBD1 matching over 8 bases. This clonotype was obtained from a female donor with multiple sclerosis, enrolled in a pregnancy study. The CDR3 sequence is CASSLPTGAGYTF. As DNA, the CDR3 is TGTGCCAGCAGCTTACCGACAGGGGCTGGCTACACCTTC.